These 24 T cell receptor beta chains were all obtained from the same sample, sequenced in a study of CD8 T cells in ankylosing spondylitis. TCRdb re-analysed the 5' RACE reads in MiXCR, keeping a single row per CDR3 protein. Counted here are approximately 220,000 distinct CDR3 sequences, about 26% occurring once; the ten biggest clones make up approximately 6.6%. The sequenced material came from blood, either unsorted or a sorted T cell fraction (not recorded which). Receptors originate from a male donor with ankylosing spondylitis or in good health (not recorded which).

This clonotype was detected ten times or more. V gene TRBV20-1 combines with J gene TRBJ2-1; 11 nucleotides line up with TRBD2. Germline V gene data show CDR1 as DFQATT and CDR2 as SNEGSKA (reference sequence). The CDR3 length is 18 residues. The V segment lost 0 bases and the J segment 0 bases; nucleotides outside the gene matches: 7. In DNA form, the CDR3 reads TGCAGTGCTAGAGATCCGACTAGCGGGACCGCCTCCTACAATGAGCAGTTCTTC. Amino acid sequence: CSARDPTSGTASYNEQFF.

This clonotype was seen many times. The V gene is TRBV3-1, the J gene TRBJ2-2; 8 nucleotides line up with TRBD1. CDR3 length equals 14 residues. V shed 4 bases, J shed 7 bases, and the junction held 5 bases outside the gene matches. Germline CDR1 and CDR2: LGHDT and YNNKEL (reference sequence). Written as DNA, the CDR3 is TGTGCCAGCAGCCGGACAGGGAATAGCGGGGAGCTGTTTTTT. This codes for CASSRTGNSGELFF.

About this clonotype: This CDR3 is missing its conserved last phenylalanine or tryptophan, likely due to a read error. CDR3 DNA: TGCAGCTCTGCTAAGGGTGAAGCTTTCTGT. Translating gives CSSAKGEAFC. The V call is TRBV29-1, the J call TRBJ1-1; D is undetermined. The CDR3 is 10 amino acids. The germline gives CDR1 SQVTM, CDR2 ANQGSEA. Deletions cut 8 bases from V and 7 bases from J, with 11 bases between.

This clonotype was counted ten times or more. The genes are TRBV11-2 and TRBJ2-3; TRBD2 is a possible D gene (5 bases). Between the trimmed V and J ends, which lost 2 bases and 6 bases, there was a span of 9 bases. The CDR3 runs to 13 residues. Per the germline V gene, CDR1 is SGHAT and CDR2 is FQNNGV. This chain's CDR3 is CASSLSGRDTQYF. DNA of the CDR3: TGTGCCAGCAGCTTAAGCGGACGTGATACGCAGTATTTT.

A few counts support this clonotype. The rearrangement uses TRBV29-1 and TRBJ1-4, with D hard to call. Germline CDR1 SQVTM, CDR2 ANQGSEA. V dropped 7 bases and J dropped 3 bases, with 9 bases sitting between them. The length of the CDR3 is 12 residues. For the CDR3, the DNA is TGCAGCGCTGCCGGTCCTAATGAAAAACTGTTTTTT. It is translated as CSAAGPNEKLFF.

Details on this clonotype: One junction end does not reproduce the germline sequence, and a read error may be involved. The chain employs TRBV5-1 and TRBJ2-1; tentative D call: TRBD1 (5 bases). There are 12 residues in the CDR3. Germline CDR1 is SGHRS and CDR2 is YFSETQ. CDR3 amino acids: CTSKQDNNEQFF. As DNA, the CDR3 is TGCACCAGCAAACAGGACAACAATGAGCAGTTTTTC.

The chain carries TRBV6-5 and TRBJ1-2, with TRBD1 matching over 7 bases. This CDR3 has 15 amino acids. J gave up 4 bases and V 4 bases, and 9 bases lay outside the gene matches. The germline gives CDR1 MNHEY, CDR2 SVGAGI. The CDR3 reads CASSLSGTASYGYTF. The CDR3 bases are TGTGCCAGCAGTTTATCCGGGACAGCTTCCTATGGCTACACCTTC.

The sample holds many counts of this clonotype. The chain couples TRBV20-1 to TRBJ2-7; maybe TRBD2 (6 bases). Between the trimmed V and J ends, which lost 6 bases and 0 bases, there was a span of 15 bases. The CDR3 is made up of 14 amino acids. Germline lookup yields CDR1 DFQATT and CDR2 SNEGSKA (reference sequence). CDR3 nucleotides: TGCAGTGCGATGCGGGACTCCAGCTCCTACGAGCAGTACTTC. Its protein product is CSAMRDSSSYEQYF.

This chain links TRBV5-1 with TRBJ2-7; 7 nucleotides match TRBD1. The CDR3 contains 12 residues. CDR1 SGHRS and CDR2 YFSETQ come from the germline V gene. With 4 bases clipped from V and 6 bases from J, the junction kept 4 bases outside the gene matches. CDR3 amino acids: CASSRTGVEQYF. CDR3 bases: TGCGCCAGCAGCAGAACAGGGGTCGAGCAGTACTTC.

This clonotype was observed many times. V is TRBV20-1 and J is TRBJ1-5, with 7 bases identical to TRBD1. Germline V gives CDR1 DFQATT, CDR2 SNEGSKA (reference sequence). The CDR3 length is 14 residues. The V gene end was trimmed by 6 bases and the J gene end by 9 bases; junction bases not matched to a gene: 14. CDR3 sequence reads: CSATVAQGGGPQHF. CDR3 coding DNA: TGCAGTGCGACTGTCGCGCAGGGGGGGGGGCCCCAGCATTTT.

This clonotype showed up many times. The CDR3 sequence is CASSLAGGSKNIQYF. In DNA form, the CDR3 reads TGTGCCAGCAGCTTGGCGGGAGGGTCGAAAAACATTCAGTACTTC. The V call is TRBV5-8, the J call TRBJ2-4; 8 positions agree with TRBD2. Germline loops: CDR1 SGHTS, CDR2 YDEGEE. V trimming: 0 bases; J trimming: 4 bases; junction bases outside the gene matches: 3. The CDR3 is 15 amino acids.

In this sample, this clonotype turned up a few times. The CDR3, as DNA: TGTGCCAGCAGCCCCGGTTGGACAGGGGCCATGAACACCGGGGAGCTGTTTTTT. Protein: CASSPGWTGAMNTGELFF. This chain uses TRBV11-1 with TRBJ2-2; 9 bases match TRBD1. V was clipped by 5 bases and J by 1 base; unmatched bases: 11. This CDR3 contains 18 residues. CDR1 SGHAT and CDR2 FQDESV come from the germline V gene (reference sequence).

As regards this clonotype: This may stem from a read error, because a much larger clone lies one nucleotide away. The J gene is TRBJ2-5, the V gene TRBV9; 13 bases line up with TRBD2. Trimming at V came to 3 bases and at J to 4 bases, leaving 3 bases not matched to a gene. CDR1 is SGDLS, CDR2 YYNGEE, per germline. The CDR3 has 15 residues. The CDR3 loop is CASSGGLAGVETQYF. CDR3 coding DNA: TGTGCCAGCAGCGGCGGACTAGCGGGAGTAGAGACCCAGTACTTC.

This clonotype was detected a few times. The DNA for the CDR3 is TGTGCCAGCAGCCTACAGTCTAATAATTCACCCCTCCACTTT. It codes for CASSLQSNNSPLHF. The V call is TRBV12-3 or TRBV12-4, the J call TRBJ1-6; D is unresolved. The germline V and J ends were trimmed by 6 bases and 5 bases, with 11 bases remaining between them. The CDR3 runs 14 residues.

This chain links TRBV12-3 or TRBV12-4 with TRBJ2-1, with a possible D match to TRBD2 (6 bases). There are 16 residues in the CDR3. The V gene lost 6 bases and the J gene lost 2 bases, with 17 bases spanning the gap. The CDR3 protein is CASSQLPGVPYNEQFF. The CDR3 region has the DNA TGTGCCAGCAGCCAACTACCGGGGGTGCCCTACAATGAGCAGTTCTTC.

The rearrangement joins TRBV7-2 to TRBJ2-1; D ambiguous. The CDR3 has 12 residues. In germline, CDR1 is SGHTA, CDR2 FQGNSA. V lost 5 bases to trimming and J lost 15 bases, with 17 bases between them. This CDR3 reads CASSPIGARRFF. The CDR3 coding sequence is TGTGCCAGCAGCCCGATTGGCGCGAGGCGGTTCTTC.

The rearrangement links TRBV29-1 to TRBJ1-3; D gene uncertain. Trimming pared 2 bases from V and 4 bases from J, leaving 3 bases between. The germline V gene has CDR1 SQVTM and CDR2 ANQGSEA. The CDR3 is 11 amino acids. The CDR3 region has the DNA TGCAGCGTTGAAAAAGGAAACACCATATATTTT. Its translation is CSVEKGNTIYF.

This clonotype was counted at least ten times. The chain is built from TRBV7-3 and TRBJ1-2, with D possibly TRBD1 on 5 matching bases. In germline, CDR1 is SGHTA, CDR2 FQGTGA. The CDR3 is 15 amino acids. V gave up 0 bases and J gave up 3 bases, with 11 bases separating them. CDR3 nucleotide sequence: TGTGCCAGCAGCTTAACCGGGACGGGGGACTATGGCTACACCTTC. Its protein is CASSLTGTGDYGYTF.

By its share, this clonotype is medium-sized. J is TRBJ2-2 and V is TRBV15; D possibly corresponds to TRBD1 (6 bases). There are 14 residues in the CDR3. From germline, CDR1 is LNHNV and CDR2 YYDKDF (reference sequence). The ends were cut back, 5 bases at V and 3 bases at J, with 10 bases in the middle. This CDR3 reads CATSGGQHTGELFF. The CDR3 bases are TGTGCCACCAGCGGGGGACAACACACCGGGGAGCTGTTTTTT.

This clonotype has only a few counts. CDR3 bases: TGTGCCAGCAGTTACGGGGGGCTAGCCCTTTACAATGAGCAGTTCTTC. Translating gives CASSYGGLALYNEQFF. This sequence joins TRBV6-5 and TRBJ2-1; the D gene could be TRBD1 or TRBD2 (6 bases each). Germline loops: CDR1 MNHEY, CDR2 SVGAGI. V was pared by 2 bases and J by 4 bases, with 15 bases between. The CDR3 totals 16 residues.

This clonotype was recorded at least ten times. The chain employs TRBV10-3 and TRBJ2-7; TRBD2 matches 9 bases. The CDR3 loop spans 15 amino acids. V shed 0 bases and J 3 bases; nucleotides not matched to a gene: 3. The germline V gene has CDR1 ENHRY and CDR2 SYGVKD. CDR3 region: CAISESLAGNYEQYF. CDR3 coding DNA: TGTGCCATCAGTGAGTCGCTAGCGGGAAACTACGAGCAGTACTTC.

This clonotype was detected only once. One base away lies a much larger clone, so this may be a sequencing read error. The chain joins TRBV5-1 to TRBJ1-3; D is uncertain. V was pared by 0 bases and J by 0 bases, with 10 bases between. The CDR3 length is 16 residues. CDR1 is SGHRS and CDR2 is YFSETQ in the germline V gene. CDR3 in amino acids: CASSLDIQPSGNTIYF. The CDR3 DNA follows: TGCGCCAGCAGCTTGGATATACAGCCCTCTGGAAACACCATATATTTT.

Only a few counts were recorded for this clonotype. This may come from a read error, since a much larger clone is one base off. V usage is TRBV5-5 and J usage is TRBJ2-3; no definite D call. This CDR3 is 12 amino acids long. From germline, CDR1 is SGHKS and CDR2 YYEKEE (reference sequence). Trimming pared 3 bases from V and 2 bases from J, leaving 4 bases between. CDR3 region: CASSSDTDTQYF. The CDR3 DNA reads TGTGCCAGCAGCTCAGACACAGATACGCAGTATTTT.

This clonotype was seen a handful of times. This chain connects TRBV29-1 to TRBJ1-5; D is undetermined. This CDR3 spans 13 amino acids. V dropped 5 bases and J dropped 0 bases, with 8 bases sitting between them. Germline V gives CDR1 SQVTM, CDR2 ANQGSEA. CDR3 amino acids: CSVIEYSNQPQHF. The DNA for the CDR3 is TGCAGCGTTATAGAATATAGCAATCAGCCCCAGCATTTT.